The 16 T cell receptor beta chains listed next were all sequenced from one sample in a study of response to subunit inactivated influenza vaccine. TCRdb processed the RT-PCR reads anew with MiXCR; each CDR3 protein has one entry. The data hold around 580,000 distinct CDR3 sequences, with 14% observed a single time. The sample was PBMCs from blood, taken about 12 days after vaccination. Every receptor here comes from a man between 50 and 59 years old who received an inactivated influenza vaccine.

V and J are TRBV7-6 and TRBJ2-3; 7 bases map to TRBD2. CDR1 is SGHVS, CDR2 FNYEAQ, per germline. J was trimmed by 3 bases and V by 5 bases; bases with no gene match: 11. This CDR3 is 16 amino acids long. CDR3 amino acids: CASSVGLVGITDTQYF. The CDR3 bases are TGTGCCAGCAGCGTAGGACTAGTTGGTATTACAGATACGCAGTATTTT.

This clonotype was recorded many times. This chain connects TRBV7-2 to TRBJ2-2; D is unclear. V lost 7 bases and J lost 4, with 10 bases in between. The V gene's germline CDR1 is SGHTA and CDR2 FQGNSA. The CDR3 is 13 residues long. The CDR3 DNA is TGTGCCAGCAACGAACAAGTCACCGGGGAGCTGTTTTTT. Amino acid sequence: CASNEQVTGELFF.

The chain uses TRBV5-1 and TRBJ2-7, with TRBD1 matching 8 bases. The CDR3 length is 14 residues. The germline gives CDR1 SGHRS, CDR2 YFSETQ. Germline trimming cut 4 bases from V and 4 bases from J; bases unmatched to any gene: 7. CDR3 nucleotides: TGCGCCAGCAGCCCGGACAGGGTAGGGTACGAGCAGTACTTC. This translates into CASSPDRVGYEQYF.

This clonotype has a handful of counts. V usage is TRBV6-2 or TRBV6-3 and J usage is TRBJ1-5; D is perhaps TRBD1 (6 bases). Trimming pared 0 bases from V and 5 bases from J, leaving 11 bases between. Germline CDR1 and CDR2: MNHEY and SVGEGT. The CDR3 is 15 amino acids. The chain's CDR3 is CASSYSSQGHQPQHF. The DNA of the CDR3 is TGTGCCAGCAGTTACTCGAGTCAGGGGCATCAGCCCCAGCATTTT.

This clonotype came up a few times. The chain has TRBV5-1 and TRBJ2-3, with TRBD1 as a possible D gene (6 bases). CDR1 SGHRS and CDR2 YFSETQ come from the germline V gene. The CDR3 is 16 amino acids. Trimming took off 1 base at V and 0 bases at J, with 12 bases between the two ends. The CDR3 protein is CASSLSGAPSTDTQYF. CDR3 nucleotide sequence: TGCGCCAGCAGCTTGTCAGGGGCCCCCAGCACAGATACGCAGTATTTT.

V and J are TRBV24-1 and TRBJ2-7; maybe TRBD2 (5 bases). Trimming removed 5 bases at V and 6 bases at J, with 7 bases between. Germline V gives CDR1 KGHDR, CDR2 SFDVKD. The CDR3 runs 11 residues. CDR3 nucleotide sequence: TGTGCCACCAGTGGAGGGATCGAGCAGTACTTC. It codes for CATSGGIEQYF.

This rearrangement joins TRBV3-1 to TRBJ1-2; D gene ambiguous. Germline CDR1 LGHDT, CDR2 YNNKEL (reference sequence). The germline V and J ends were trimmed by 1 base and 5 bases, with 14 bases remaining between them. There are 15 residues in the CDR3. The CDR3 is CASSQVRGTKYGYTF. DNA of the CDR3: TGTGCCAGCAGCCAAGTAAGAGGTACAAAGTATGGCTACACCTTC.

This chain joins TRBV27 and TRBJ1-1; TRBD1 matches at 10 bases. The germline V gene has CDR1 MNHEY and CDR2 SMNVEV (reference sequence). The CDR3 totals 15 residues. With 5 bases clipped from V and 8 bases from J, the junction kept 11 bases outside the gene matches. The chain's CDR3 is CASSTSPATGGEAFF. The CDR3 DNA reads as TGTGCCAGCAGTACCTCTCCCGCGACAGGGGGCGAAGCTTTCTTT.

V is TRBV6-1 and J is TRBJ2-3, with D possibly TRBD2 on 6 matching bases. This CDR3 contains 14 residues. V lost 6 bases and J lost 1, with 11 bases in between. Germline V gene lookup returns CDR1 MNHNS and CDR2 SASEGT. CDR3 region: CASRRDFGTDTQYF. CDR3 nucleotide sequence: TGTGCCAGCAGACGGGACTTCGGCACAGATACGCAGTATTTT.

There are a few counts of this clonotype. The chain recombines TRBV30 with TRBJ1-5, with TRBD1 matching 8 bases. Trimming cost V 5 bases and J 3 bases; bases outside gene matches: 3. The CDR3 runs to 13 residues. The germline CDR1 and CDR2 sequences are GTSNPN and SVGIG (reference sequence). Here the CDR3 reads CAWATGDNQPQHF. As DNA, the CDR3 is TGTGCCTGGGCGACAGGGGACAATCAGCCCCAGCATTTT. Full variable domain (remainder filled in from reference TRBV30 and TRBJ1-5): SQTIHQWPATLVQPVGSPLSLECTVEGTSNPNLYWYRQAAGRGLQLLFYSVGIGQISSEVPQNLSASRPQDRQFILSSKKLLLSDSGFYLCAWATGDNQPQHFGDGTRLSIL.

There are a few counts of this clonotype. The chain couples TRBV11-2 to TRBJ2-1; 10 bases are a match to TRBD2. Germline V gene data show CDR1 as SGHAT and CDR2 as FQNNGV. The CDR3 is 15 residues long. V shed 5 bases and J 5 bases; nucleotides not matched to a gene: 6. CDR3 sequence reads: CASSARSGRDNEQFF. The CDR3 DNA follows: TGTGCCAGCAGCGCTCGCAGCGGGAGGGACAATGAGCAGTTCTTC.

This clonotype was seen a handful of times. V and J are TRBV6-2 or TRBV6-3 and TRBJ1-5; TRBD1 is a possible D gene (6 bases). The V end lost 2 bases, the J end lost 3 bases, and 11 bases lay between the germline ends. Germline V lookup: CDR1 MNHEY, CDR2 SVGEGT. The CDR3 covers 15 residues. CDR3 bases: TGTGCCAGCAGTTACCCAGGACAGCTCAATCAGCCCCAGCATTTT. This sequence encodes CASSYPGQLNQPQHF.

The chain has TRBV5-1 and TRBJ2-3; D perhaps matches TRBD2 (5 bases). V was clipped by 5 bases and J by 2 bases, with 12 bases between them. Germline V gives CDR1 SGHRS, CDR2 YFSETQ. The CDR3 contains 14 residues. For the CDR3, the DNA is TGCGCCAGCAGACTAGAGTATCTCACAGATACGCAGTATTTT. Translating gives CASRLEYLTDTQYF.

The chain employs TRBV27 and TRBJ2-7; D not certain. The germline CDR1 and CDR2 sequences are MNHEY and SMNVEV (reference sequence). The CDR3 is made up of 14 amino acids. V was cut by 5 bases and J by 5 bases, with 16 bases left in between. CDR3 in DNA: TGTGCCAGCAGTCCTATTTCGCCCCAGGACGAGCAGTACTTC. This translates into CASSPISPQDEQYF.

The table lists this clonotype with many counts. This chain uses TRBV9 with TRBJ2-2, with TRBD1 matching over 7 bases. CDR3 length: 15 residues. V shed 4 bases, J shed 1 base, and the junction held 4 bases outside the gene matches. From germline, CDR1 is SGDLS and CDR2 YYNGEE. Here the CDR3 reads CASSPGTVNTGELFF. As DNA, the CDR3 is TGTGCCAGCAGCCCCGGGACAGTGAACACCGGGGAGCTGTTTTTT. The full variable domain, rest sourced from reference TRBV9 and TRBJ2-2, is DSGVTQTPKHLITATGQRVTLRCSPRSGDLSVYWYQQSLDQGLQFLIQYYNGEERAKGNILERFSAQQFPDLHSELNLSSLELGDSALYFCASSPGTVNTGELFFGEGSRLTVL.

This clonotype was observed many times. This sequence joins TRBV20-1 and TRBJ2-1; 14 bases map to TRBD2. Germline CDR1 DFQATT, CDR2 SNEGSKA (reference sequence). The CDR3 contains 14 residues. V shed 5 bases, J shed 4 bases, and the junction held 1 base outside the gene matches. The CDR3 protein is CSAGTSGSYNEQFF. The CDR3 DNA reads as TGCAGTGCTGGGACTAGCGGGAGTTACAATGAGCAGTTCTTC.